This TCR beta chain was obtained from a study of shared clonotypes between healthy human individuals. As for the study in general: Each donor's CD4 naive and CD4 memory cells filled three plates apiece, CD8 naive two, and CD8 memory one.

This CDR3 has 15 amino acids. J lost 7 bases, V lost 3 bases, and 10 bases had no gene match. Germline CDR1 reads SGDLS; CDR2 reads YYNGEE. Genomic DNA per cell subset filled all wells of several immunoSEQ plates. TCRdb's table, derived via immunoSEQ multiplex PCR, lists solely in-frame clones and lacks some. The table lists about 2.1 million clones, about 92% of them singletons. Naive CD8 cells, CD45RO-negative and positively selected for CCR7, excluded terminally differentiated effector memory CD45RA+ cells. Each of the donors was a healthy adult who was HIV-negative and had not had a recent acute infection or vaccination.

The clonotype comes from a man between 18 and 35 years old in good health. Some clones in this sample may be carry-over from other donors' samples. J is TRBJ2-1 and V is TRBV9; 7 bases match TRBD2. The specimen was naive CD8+ T cells from PBMCs. CDR3 protein: CASSEAGVLWNEQFF. CDR3 nucleotides: TGTGCCAGCAGCGAGGCGGGGGTCCTTTGGAATGAGCAGTTCTTC. Full variable domain (outside the CDR3, taken from reference TRBV9 and TRBJ2-1): DSGVTQTPKHLITATGQRVTLRCSPRSGDLSVYWYQQSLDQGLQFLIQYYNGEERAKGNILERFSAQQFPDLHSELNLSSLELGDSALYFCASSEAGVLWNEQFFGPGTRLTVL.